The 19 T cell receptor beta chains given below trace back to one sample, sequenced in a study of T-cell reconstitution after alpha-beta-depleted transplantation in children. A TCRbeta library incorporating unique molecular identifiers was prepared. MiXCR, applied by TCRdb to the PCR reads, yields one record per CDR3 protein. The sample has about 980,000 distinct CDR3 sequences; about 30% are singletons. The material was PBMCs, mostly from graft donor cells, obtained 360 days after TCRalphabeta/CD19-depleted stem cell transplant. All receptors derive from a boy in the first two years of life who had a stem cell transplant for SCID, so the T cells may come from the graft donor.

This clonotype was observed a handful of times. The rearrangement uses TRBV29-1 and TRBJ2-3; D is ambiguous. The ends were cut back, 7 bases at V and 2 bases at J, with 7 bases in the middle. Germline assignment: CDR1 SQVTM and CDR2 ANQGSEA. The CDR3 is 11 amino acids. The CDR3 DNA follows: TGCAGCGGGCTATACACAGATACGCAGTATTTT. As protein: CSGLYTDTQYF.

This chain uses TRBV20-1 with TRBJ1-1; D uncertain. With 2 bases removed from V and 4 bases from J, the gap between germline ends came to 14 bases. CDR3 length: 14 amino acids. Germline assignment: CDR1 DFQATT and CDR2 SNEGSKA (reference sequence). The CDR3 sequence: CSARSPSLGTEAFF. CDR3 bases: TGCAGTGCTAGATCCCCCTCGCTAGGCACTGAAGCTTTCTTT.

V usage is TRBV6-5 and J usage is TRBJ1-5; D is unclear. In germline, CDR1 is MNHEY, CDR2 SVGAGI. V lost 2 bases, J lost 0 bases, and 5 bases lay in between. This CDR3 contains 14 residues. The CDR3 here is CASSYEYSNQPQHF. CDR3 bases: TGTGCCAGCAGTTACGAGTATAGCAATCAGCCCCAGCATTTT.

The chain has TRBV7-8 and TRBJ2-5; tentatively, D is TRBD1 (5 bases). Germline V gene sequence: CDR1 SGHVS, CDR2 FQNEAQ. V lost 5 bases and J lost 2, with 12 bases in between. This CDR3 comprises 14 residues. The CDR3 is CASSEHDRQETQYF. The DNA of the CDR3 is TGTGCCAGCAGCGAGCATGACAGACAAGAGACCCAGTACTTC.

This sequence joins TRBV7-8 and TRBJ2-1, with D possibly TRBD2 on 5 matching bases. Germline V CDR1 and CDR2: SGHVS, FQNEAQ. The CDR3 runs 16 residues. Trimming took 4 bases from V and 0 from J, leaving 13 bases between them. As DNA, the CDR3 is TGTGCCAGCAGCTCCCTGGACCGGGGCTCCTACAATGAGCAGTTCTTC. Translation gives CASSSLDRGSYNEQFF.

V is TRBV15 and J is TRBJ2-5; D might be TRBD1 (6 bases). Trimming pared 3 bases from V and 2 bases from J, leaving 13 bases between. The length of the CDR3 is 15 residues. CDR1 and CDR2 (germline): LNHNV, YYDKDF (reference sequence). CDR3 amino acids: CATSSGDRRQETQYF. The CDR3 DNA follows: TGTGCCACCAGCAGCGGCGACAGGCGACAAGAGACCCAGTACTTC.

The rearrangement uses TRBV29-1 and TRBJ2-2; 7 nucleotides line up with TRBD1. V shed 7 bases, J shed 0 bases, and the junction held 5 bases outside the gene matches. Germline V gene sequence: CDR1 SQVTM, CDR2 ANQGSEA. CDR3 length equals 14 residues. In nucleotides, the CDR3 is TGCAGCGGTGGGACAGTCGCGAACACCGGGGAGCTGTTTTTT. Its protein is CSGGTVANTGELFF.

This clonotype has only a few counts. This chain uses TRBV5-1 with TRBJ2-2, with TRBD2 identical over 7 bases. The CDR3 consists of 18 residues. CDR1 and CDR2 (germline): SGHRS, YFSETQ. J lost 1 base, V lost 4 bases, and 13 bases had no gene match. The CDR3 protein is CASSLNFLGLLNTGELFF. CDR3 DNA: TGCGCCAGCAGCCTAAACTTCCTGGGACTACTGAACACCGGGGAGCTGTTTTTT.

This CDR3 is CASRRQTSYGYTF. The DNA of the CDR3 is TGTGCCAGCAGACGACAGACTAGCTATGGCTACACCTTC. V is TRBV7-9 and J is TRBJ1-2, with a tentative D call TRBD1 (5 bases). V lost 6 bases, J lost 4 bases, and 12 bases lay in between. CDR1 is SEHNR and CDR2 is FQNEAQ in the germline V gene (reference sequence). There are 13 residues in the CDR3. Full variable domain (remainder filled in from reference TRBV7-9 and TRBJ1-2): DTGVSQNPRHKITKRGQNVTFRCDPISEHNRLYWYRQTLGQGPEFLTYFQNEAQLEKSRLLSDRFSAERPKGSFSTLEIQRTEQGDSAMYLCASRRQTSYGYTFGSGTRLTVV.

J is TRBJ2-3 and V is TRBV29-1; 11 bases align to TRBD2. The CDR3 spans 17 residues. Germline trimming cut 7 bases from V and 2 bases from J; bases unmatched to any gene: 14. In germline, CDR1 is SQVTM, CDR2 ANQGSEA. The CDR3 DNA reads TGCAGCGCTGACGGCCTGGGACTAGCGGATCCCACAGATACGCAGTATTTT. It yields the protein CSADGLGLADPTDTQYF.

This clonotype was counted only a few times. CDR3 protein: CASSFRGTVVNEQFF. As DNA, the CDR3 is TGCGCCAGCAGCTTTCGGGGGACAGTGGTAAATGAGCAGTTCTTC. The chain uses TRBV5-1 and TRBJ2-1, with a tentative D call TRBD1 (7 bases). Trimming stripped 2 bases from V and 7 bases from J, with 16 bases between. The CDR3 contains 15 residues. The V gene's germline CDR1 is SGHRS and CDR2 YFSETQ.

The chain has TRBV6-5 and TRBJ1-2; 7 bases align to TRBD1. Trimming at V came to 9 bases and at J to 5 bases, leaving 6 bases not matched to a gene. This CDR3 spans 12 amino acids. Looked up from germline, CDR1 is MNHEY and CDR2 is SVGAGI. DNA for the CDR3: TGTGCCAGTCCGGGACAGAAATATGGCTACACCTTC. This gives the protein CASPGQKYGYTF.

This sequence joins TRBV9 and TRBJ2-1; TRBD1 matches 7 bases. The CDR3 loop spans 14 amino acids. Trimming removed 2 bases from V and 9 bases from J; junction bases left unmatched: 8. Germline V gene data show CDR1 as SGDLS and CDR2 as YYNGEE. DNA for the CDR3: TGTGCCAGCAGCGTGACCCCGACAGGGCTTGAGCAGTTCTTC. The encoded protein is CASSVTPTGLEQFF.

The sample holds a few counts of this clonotype. The chain has TRBV7-9 and TRBJ1-4; 7 bases align to TRBD1. CDR3 size: 14 residues. Per the germline V gene, CDR1 is SEHNR and CDR2 is FQNEAQ (reference sequence). J was trimmed by 7 bases and V by 5 bases; bases with no gene match: 7. In DNA, the CDR3 is TGTGCCAGCAGCCCAGGGGGGGCCGGTGAAAAACTGTTTTTT. Amino acids: CASSPGGAGEKLFF.

The V and J genes are TRBV29-1 and TRBJ1-1; D is possibly TRBD1 (6 bases). The germline V gene encodes CDR1 SQVTM and CDR2 ANQGSEA. V was trimmed by 6 bases and J by 4 bases, leaving 21 bases between them. The CDR3 length is 15 residues. CDR3 region: CSVREQGVSTTEAFF. CDR3 in DNA: TGCAGCGTAAGAGAACAGGGAGTATCGACCACTGAAGCTTTCTTT.

V usage is TRBV4-3 and J usage is TRBJ1-5; no definite D call. The CDR3 consists of 16 residues. The ends were cut back, 0 bases at V and 2 bases at J, with 11 bases in the middle. Germline CDR1 and CDR2: LGHNA and YSLEER. CDR3 amino acids: CASSQDGPGGNQPQHF. The CDR3, as DNA: TGCGCCAGCAGCCAAGATGGACCGGGTGGCAATCAGCCCCAGCATTTT.

This chain connects TRBV29-1 to TRBJ2-3; 7 bases line up with TRBD2. The junction had 4 bases not matched to a gene; V was cut back by 5 bases and J by 2 bases. The CDR3 sequence is 13 residues long. Germline assignment: CDR1 SQVTM and CDR2 ANQGSEA. The CDR3 DNA is TGCAGCGTTTCGGGGGGAGCCACAGATACGCAGTATTTT. Translation: CSVSGGATDTQYF.

The rearrangement uses TRBV13 and TRBJ2-1; tentative D call: TRBD1 (7 bases). V dropped 4 bases and J dropped 2 bases, with 33 bases sitting between them. The CDR3 sequence is 22 residues long. Germline values: CDR1 PRHDT, CDR2 FYEKMQ (reference sequence). Here the CDR3 DNA reads TGTGCCAGCAGCTCCCTATATCGACAGGGAGGCGGGAACGGCTTCCCCTACAATGAGCAGTTCTTC. Protein sequence: CASSSLYRQGGGNGFPYNEQFF.

The chain couples TRBV24-1 to TRBJ2-3, with D hard to call. With 4 bases removed from V and 2 bases from J, the gap between germline ends came to 12 bases. This CDR3 contains 15 residues. The germline V gene encodes CDR1 KGHDR and CDR2 SFDVKD. The CDR3 DNA is TGTGCCACCAGTGACCCCGACCGTTACACAGATACGCAGTATTTT. Its translation: CATSDPDRYTDTQYF.